This T cell receptor (beta chain) was profiled in a study of OX40 agonist ivuxolimab in advanced cancers. The V end was cut by 2 bases, the J end by 7 bases, with 6 bases between. This CDR3 spans 12 amino acids. In germline, CDR1 is WNHNN, CDR2 SYGVQD (reference sequence). Some clones are missing from TCRdb's copy, which holds only in-frame ones; the method was immunoSEQ multiplex PCR. The data contain about 40,000 clones, 70% to 90% of them singletons. This receptor was taken from an adult with an advanced solid tumor such as melanoma, head and neck, liver or kidney cancer. The material sequenced was CD4+ or CD8+ T cells sorted from blood, taken in a trial of the OX40 agonist ivuxolimab. The chain is built from TRBV10-1 and TRBJ2-1; D ambiguous. The CDR3 is CASSEIQNEQFF. The CDR3, as DNA: TGCGCCAGCAGTGAGATTCAAAATGAGCAGTTCTTC.